These 19 T cell receptor beta chains came from one sample sequenced in a study of T cell clones after liver transplantation. The protocol was immunoSEQ multiplex PCR, while the TCRdb copy is restricted to in-frame clones and leaves out a portion. Among some 15,000 clones listed, about 93% were seen once. The sequenced sample was CD8+ T cells from blood, obtained before liver transplant. Receptor source: a human donor who received a liver transplant.

The rearrangement uses TRBV9 and TRBJ1-1; D uncertain. The CDR3 length is 16 residues. Germline V lookup: CDR1 SGDLS, CDR2 YYNGEE. The V gene lost 0 bases and the J gene lost 0 bases, with 12 bases spanning the gap. The CDR3 sequence is CASSVGREAMNTEAFF. The CDR3 nucleotides read TGTGCCAGCAGCGTAGGTCGTGAGGCGATGAACACTGAAGCTTTCTTT.

This chain uses TRBV28 with TRBJ2-1, with 7 bases identical to TRBD2. The CDR3 extends over 14 amino acids. V was pared by 6 bases and J by 4 bases, with 6 bases of the junction left unmatched. Germline V gene data show CDR1 as MDHEN and CDR2 as SYDVKM. CDR3 protein: CASRGSGGYNEQFF. The CDR3 DNA reads TGTGCCAGCAGAGGCTCGGGGGGTTACAATGAGCAGTTCTTC.

V and J are TRBV5-1 and TRBJ1-1; no firm D call. CDR1 is SGHRS, CDR2 YFSETQ, per germline. CDR3 length: 11 amino acids. Trimming took 2 bases from V and 7 from J, leaving 6 bases between them. This chain's CDR3 is CASSFRNEAFF. CDR3 nucleotide sequence: TGCGCCAGCAGCTTTCGTAATGAAGCTTTCTTT. Together with reference TRBV5-1 and TRBJ1-1, the CDR3 gives the full variable domain: KAGVTQTPRYLIKTRGQQVTLSCSPISGHRSVSWYQQTPGQGLQFLFEYFSETQRNKGNFPGRFSGRQFSNSRSEMNVSTLELGDSALYLCASSFRNEAFFGQGTRLTVV.

J is TRBJ2-1 and V is TRBV7-9, with D tentatively TRBD1 (6 bases). V dropped 4 bases and J dropped 10 bases, with 17 bases sitting between them. Germline CDR1 and CDR2: SEHNR and FQNEAQ (reference sequence). CDR3 length equals 14 residues. The CDR3 region is CASSSEAGVLEQFF. The DNA for the CDR3 is TGTGCCAGCAGCTCGGAGGCAGGGGTTTTGGAGCAGTTCTTC.

This clone is labeled medium-sized. The chain uses TRBV28 and TRBJ1-1, with D perhaps TRBD1 (5 bases). Trimming removed 3 bases at V and 5 bases at J, with 10 bases between. Looked up from germline, CDR1 is MDHEN and CDR2 is SYDVKM. This CDR3 comprises 13 residues. The CDR3 spells CASSFRGVTEAFF. CDR3 DNA: TGTGCCAGCAGTTTCCGGGGGGTTACTGAAGCTTTCTTT.

This chain connects TRBV10-3 to TRBJ2-7; no reliable D call. V was cut by 2 bases and J by 3 bases, with 8 bases left in between. The CDR3 covers 13 residues. Germline CDR1 reads ENHRY; CDR2 reads SYGVKD. This CDR3 reads CAISEGNFYEQYF. The CDR3 region has the DNA TGTGCCATCAGTGAGGGCAATTTCTACGAGCAGTACTTC.

In the case of this clone: A junction end diverges from the germline sequence, so it may reflect a read error. This chain joins TRBV7-8 and TRBJ2-7; D is possibly TRBD2 (5 bases). This CDR3 region has 20 residues. Germline loops: CDR1 SGHVS, CDR2 FQNEAQ. CDR3 nucleotide sequence: TGTGCCAGCAGCCTAGCCTTGGACGGTAAAATAGCCCGTAGCTCCTACGAGCAGTACTTC. Amino acid sequence: CASSLALDGKIARSSYEQYF.

This rearrangement joins TRBV10-2 to TRBJ2-1, with D possibly being TRBD1 (6 bases). CDR3 length equals 14 residues. Germline V CDR1 and CDR2: WSHSY, SAAADI. V was pared by 10 bases and J by 8 bases, with 21 bases between. The CDR3 loop is CATRGGEPYHEQFF. The CDR3 DNA follows: TGCGCCACCAGGGGTGGGGAGCCTTATCATGAGCAGTTCTTC.

The rearrangement uses TRBV9 and TRBJ2-7, with 11 nucleotides matching TRBD2. This CDR3 region has 15 residues. V gave up 3 bases and J gave up 1 base; unmatched junction bases: 3. Germline CDR1 SGDLS, CDR2 YYNGEE. As DNA, the CDR3 is TGTGCCAGCAGCGCCGGGACTAGCGGTTCCTACGAGCAGTACTTC. Translated: CASSAGTSGSYEQYF.

The chain combines TRBV27 with TRBJ1-6, with D unresolved. Germline V gene sequence: CDR1 MNHEY, CDR2 SMNVEV (reference sequence). The CDR3 has 15 amino acids. Trimming removed 0 bases at V and 4 bases at J, with 7 bases between. In nucleotides, the CDR3 is TGTGCCAGCAGTTTATCGAAGGGATATAATTCACCCCTCCACTTT. Its translation: CASSLSKGYNSPLHF.

The chain carries TRBV5-5 and TRBJ2-7; 9 positions agree with TRBD1. Looked up from germline, CDR1 is SGHKS and CDR2 is YYEKEE (reference sequence). The CDR3 has 13 residues. Trimming at V came to 4 bases and at J to 6 bases, leaving 5 bases not matched to a gene. The CDR3 loop reads CASSRDRVVEQYF. CDR3 sequence (DNA): TGTGCCAGCAGCCGGGACAGGGTGGTCGAGCAGTACTTC.

This chain joins TRBV7-9 and TRBJ1-2; D not resolved. Between the trimmed V and J ends, which lost 6 bases and 0 bases, there was a span of 8 bases. Germline lookup yields CDR1 SEHNR and CDR2 FQNEAQ (reference sequence). The CDR3 extends over 13 amino acids. The CDR3 here is CASSRTSNYGYTF. The CDR3 region has the DNA TGTGCCAGCAGTCGGACCTCTAACTATGGCTACACCTTC.

This chain connects TRBV11-2 to TRBJ2-1; 9 bases line up with TRBD2. Germline values: CDR1 SGHAT, CDR2 FQNNGV. V lost 0 bases to trimming and J lost 8 bases; unmatched junction nucleotides: 11. The CDR3 extends over 17 amino acids. The CDR3 reads CASSLDGAGGFWDEQFF. The DNA for the CDR3 is TGTGCCAGCAGCTTAGATGGCGCGGGAGGGTTCTGGGATGAGCAGTTCTTC.

This clone is labeled as medium-sized. V gene TRBV27 combines with J gene TRBJ2-7; D not certain. V was cut by 8 bases and J by 6 bases, with 11 bases left in between. Germline V gene data show CDR1 as MNHEY and CDR2 as SMNVEV (reference sequence). This CDR3 has 11 amino acids. The CDR3 DNA is TGTGCCAGCCAAATTGGAAGCGAGCAGTACTTC. It specifies CASQIGSEQYF.

The chain is built from TRBV4-1 and TRBJ2-1; maybe TRBD2 (6 bases). From germline, CDR1 is MGHRA and CDR2 YSYEKL. The ends were cut back, 7 bases at V and 8 bases at J, with 21 bases in the middle. CDR3 length equals 15 residues. CDR3: CASTTSSSAFYEQFF. In DNA, the CDR3 is TGCGCCAGCACCACATCATCTAGCGCGTTCTATGAGCAGTTCTTC.

The chain combines TRBV18 with TRBJ2-2, with a tentative D call TRBD2 (5 bases). The V gene lost 3 bases and the J gene lost 4 bases, with 18 bases spanning the gap. This CDR3 spans 17 amino acids. Germline V CDR1 and CDR2: KGHSH, LQKENI. The DNA of the CDR3 is TGTGCCAGCTCACCCGTGAGGGCTTTGGTTAGCACCGGGGAGCTGTTTTTT. Protein product: CASSPVRALVSTGELFF.

J is TRBJ2-3 and V is TRBV7-9; 8 nucleotides align to TRBD2. The CDR3 length is 15 residues. V was clipped by 6 bases and J by 0 bases; unmatched bases: 5. Per germline, CDR1 SEHNR and CDR2 FQNEAQ (reference sequence). This chain's CDR3 is CASSHSGTSTDTQYF. As DNA, the CDR3 is TGTGCCAGCAGTCATAGCGGGACCAGCACAGATACGCAGTATTTT.

This clone came up once. V gene TRBV11-2 combines with J gene TRBJ2-1; 8 bases are shared with TRBD2. The germline V gene has CDR1 SGHAT and CDR2 FQNNGV. The V segment lost 1 base and the J segment 7 bases; nucleotides outside the gene matches: 15. The CDR3 extends over 18 amino acids. The CDR3 DNA sequence: TGTGCCAGCAGCTTAGCTTTTAACGGGAGGGGCGTGTATAATGAGCAGTTCTTC. Translation: CASSLAFNGRGVYNEQFF. Filled out from reference TRBV11-2 and TRBJ2-1, the complete variable domain reads EAGVAQSPRYKIIEKRQSVAFWCNPISGHATLYWYQQILGQGPKLLIQFQNNGVVDDSQLPKDRFSAERLKGVDSTLKIQPAKLEDSAVYLCASSLAFNGRGVYNEQFFGPGTRLTVL.

The gene calls are TRBV5-5 and TRBJ2-7; TRBD1 or TRBD2 may be the D gene (5 bases each). Germline CDR1 SGHKS, CDR2 YYEKEE (reference sequence). CDR3 length: 12 amino acids. V dropped 1 base and J dropped 4 bases, with 6 bases sitting between them. CDR3 DNA: TGTGCCAGCAGCTTGTGGGGGTACGAGCAGTACTTC. Translating gives CASSLWGYEQYF. Complete variable domain (other parts from reference TRBV5-5 and TRBJ2-7): DAGVTQSPTHLIKTRGQQVTLRCSPISGHKSVSWYQQVLGQGPQFIFQYYEKEERGRGNFPDRFSARQFPNYSSELNVNALLLGDSALYLCASSLWGYEQYFGPGTRLTVT.